The next 32 T cell receptor beta chains were all read from a single sample in a study of T cells and copy number aberrations in small-cell lung cancer (dated by TCRdb to about 2021). The library was obtained by the immunoSEQ multiplex PCR assay. The table comes from immuneACCESS by way of TCRdb, which keeps in-frame sequences with V and J called. Part of the clones is missing from these tables; in studies checked, under half for an unresolved V gene and the rest for unknown reasons. This sample lists around 3,000 clones; about nine tenths were detected once. Under 5% of the sample lies in the top ten. Sequencing was done on a sample of normal tissue next to the tumor. These receptors came from a man aged 50-59 years with small cell lung cancer.

V gene TRBV2 combines with J gene TRBJ1-4, with D maybe TRBD1 (5 bases). There are 15 residues in the CDR3. Trimming cost V 2 bases and J 1 base, with 8 bases left between them. Germline values: CDR1 SNHLY, CDR2 FYNNEI. Here the CDR3 reads CASSESGGTNEKLFF. DNA of the CDR3: TGTGCCAGCAGTGAATCGGGGGGAACTAATGAAAAACTGTTTTTT. The full variable domain, in which reference TRBV2 and TRBJ1-4 provide the parts outside the CDR3, is EPEVTQTPSHQVTQMGQEVILRCVPISNHLYFYWYRQILGQKVEFLVSFYNNEISEKSEIFDDQFSVERPDGSNFTLKIRSTKLEDSAMYFCASSESGGTNEKLFFGSGTQLSVL.

The chain couples TRBV25-1 to TRBJ1-6; D ambiguous. In germline, CDR1 is MGHDK, CDR2 SYGVNS. The V end was cut by 8 bases, the J end by 7 bases, with 15 bases between. The CDR3 is 14 residues long. The CDR3 nucleotides read TGTGCCAGCTCCCGAAGCCAGAAAAATTCACCCCTCCACTTT. Translating it yields CASSRSQKNSPLHF. Variable domain in full (rest from reference TRBV25-1 and TRBJ1-6): EADIYQTPRYLVIGTGKKITLECSQTMGHDKMYWYQQDPGMELHLIHYSYGVNSTEKGDLSSESTVSRIRTEHFPLTLESARPSHTSQYLCASSRSQKNSPLHFGNGTRLTVT.

The chain uses TRBV5-1 and TRBJ2-5, with TRBD2 matching 7 bases. The CDR3 has 15 residues. Germline CDR1 and CDR2: SGHRS and YFSETQ. With V trimmed by 0 bases and J by 5 bases, 7 bases remained unmatched. The CDR3 is CASSLDKRESETQYF. CDR3 DNA sequence: TGCGCCAGCAGCTTGGATAAGCGGGAAAGTGAGACCCAGTACTTC.

The CDR3 sequence is CASSPGTVNTEAFF. The CDR3 DNA reads as TGTGCCAGCAGCCCCGGGACAGTGAACACTGAAGCTTTCTTT. The chain carries TRBV5-5 and TRBJ1-1, with 7 bases fitting TRBD1. V lost 4 bases to trimming and J lost 0 bases; unmatched junction nucleotides: 3. The CDR3 has 14 amino acids. Germline loops: CDR1 SGHKS, CDR2 YYEKEE (reference sequence).

The V and J genes are TRBV5-1 and TRBJ1-5, with a tentative D call TRBD1 (5 bases). Germline V gene data show CDR1 as SGHRS and CDR2 as YFSETQ. V was pared by 6 bases and J by 7 bases, with 23 bases between. This CDR3 is built from 16 residues. CDR3 in DNA: TGCGCCAGCACTTTCTCCTGGGGGGGTCCATGGCAGCCCCAGCATTTT. It yields the protein CASTFSWGGPWQPQHF.

The rearrangement uses TRBV6-1 and TRBJ2-1; 11 nucleotides match TRBD1. V lost 4 bases, J lost 8 bases, and 7 bases stayed unmatched. Per germline, CDR1 MNHNS and CDR2 SASEGT. CDR3 length equals 15 residues. The CDR3 spells CASSGPGQGVYEQFF. The CDR3 DNA reads as TGTGCCAGCAGTGGTCCGGGACAGGGGGTCTATGAGCAGTTCTTC.

The V call is TRBV29-1, the J call TRBJ1-1; weak D call: TRBD1 (6 bases). Germline V CDR1 and CDR2: SQVTM, ANQGSEA. V shed 2 bases and J shed 4 bases, with 11 bases lying between them. The CDR3 is 13 amino acids. The CDR3 bases are TGCAGCGTTGAAAGACAGGCTGGCACTGAAGCTTTCTTT. This codes for CSVERQAGTEAFF.

This chain uses TRBV30 with TRBJ1-6; 10 bases are a match to TRBD1. CDR3 size: 14 residues. CDR1 is GTSNPN and CDR2 is SVGIG in the germline V gene (reference sequence). The trim removed 4 bases at V and 8 bases at J, leaving 5 bases unmatched. CDR3 loop: CAWTPGQGYSPLHF. The CDR3 DNA follows: TGTGCCTGGACGCCGGGACAGGGGTATTCACCCCTCCACTTT.

The chain employs TRBV7-2 and TRBJ1-5; TRBD1 aligns across 7 bases. In germline, CDR1 is SGHTA, CDR2 FQGNSA. There are 15 residues in the CDR3. V gave up 5 bases and J gave up 2 bases; unmatched junction bases: 6. Here the CDR3 DNA reads TGTGCCAGCAGCGATACAGGGGTACGCAATCAGCCCCAGCATTTT. Translated: CASSDTGVRNQPQHF.

CDR3 amino acids: CASSVTGQSSYNSPLHF. DNA of the CDR3: TGTGCCAGCAGCGTGACGGGACAGAGCTCCTATAATTCACCCCTCCACTTT. This chain links TRBV9 with TRBJ1-6, with 7 nucleotides matching TRBD1. Unmatched junction bases numbered 5, after V lost 2 bases and J lost 0 bases. The germline V gene has CDR1 SGDLS and CDR2 YYNGEE. This CDR3 contains 17 residues.

The gene calls are TRBV10-1 and TRBJ2-3; D uncertain. CDR3 size: 14 residues. Germline loops: CDR1 WNHNN, CDR2 SYGVQD (reference sequence). Trimming left V 10 bases short and J 4 bases short, with 18 bases between. The CDR3 DNA is TGCGCCAACATCTCTGGGTGCTCGTCAGATACGCAGTATTTT. Translated, it gives CANISGCSSDTQYF.

V and J are TRBV2 and TRBJ2-7; D gene ambiguous. The V and J ends lost 6 bases and 3 bases respectively, with 6 bases between them. The germline V gene encodes CDR1 SNHLY and CDR2 FYNNEI. This CDR3 has 11 residues. The CDR3: CASRGLYEQYF. The CDR3 DNA follows: TGTGCCAGCAGGGGCCTCTACGAGCAGTACTTC.

This chain uses TRBV6-4 with TRBJ2-6; no clear D gene. CDR1 is MRHNA and CDR2 is SNTAGT in the germline V gene. Trimming took 3 bases from V and 0 from J, leaving 9 bases between them. CDR3 length: 16 residues. CDR3 sequence reads: CASSEIGASGANVLTF. The DNA for the CDR3 is TGTGCCAGCAGTGAAATCGGCGCCTCTGGGGCCAACGTCCTGACTTTC.

This chain links TRBV4-2 with TRBJ2-3; the D gene is possibly TRBD2 (7 bases). Germline lookup yields CDR1 LGHNA and CDR2 YNFKEQ. V was shortened by 1 base and J by 4 bases, with 12 bases between the two germline ends. The CDR3 loop spans 15 amino acids. CDR3 loop: CASSQAGGGADTQYF. The CDR3 DNA reads as TGTGCCAGCAGCCAAGCGGGGGGCGGGGCAGATACGCAGTATTTT.

The J gene is TRBJ2-7, the V gene TRBV2; weak D call: TRBD1 (5 bases). CDR1 SNHLY and CDR2 FYNNEI come from the germline V gene. CDR3 size: 13 residues. Deletions cut 10 bases from V and 0 bases from J, with 13 bases between. The CDR3 region has the DNA TGTGCCACCGCACAGGTGAACTCCTACGAGCAGTACTTC. Residues: CATAQVNSYEQYF.

In the case of this clone: Other DNA sequences in the same sample also yield this CDR3. The rearrangement joins TRBV29-1 to TRBJ1-2, with D uncertain. The CDR3 covers 11 residues. Germline lookup yields CDR1 SQVTM and CDR2 ANQGSEA. Trimming pared 3 bases from V and 8 bases from J, leaving 10 bases between. The CDR3 nucleotides read TGCAGCGTTGATGACTCCTCGGGCTACACCTTC. Its protein is CSVDDSSGYTF.

This chain connects TRBV30 to TRBJ1-2, with a weak D call TRBD1 (6 bases). The V gene lost 1 base and the J gene lost 0 bases, with 12 bases spanning the gap. Germline V gene data show CDR1 as GTSNPN and CDR2 as SVGIG (reference sequence). The length of the CDR3 is 15 residues. CDR3 coding DNA: TGTGCCTGGAGTGGAAGGGGGTGGGCTAACTATGGCTACACCTTC. Protein product: CAWSGRGWANYGYTF.

This clone qualifies as large. CDR3 sequence (DNA): TGTGCCAGCAGCCCCGCCACAGGAGGCTACGAGCAGTACTTC. Translated, it gives CASSPATGGYEQYF. The V and J genes are TRBV9 and TRBJ2-7; D possibly uses TRBD1 or TRBD2 (5 bases each). V lost 4 bases, J lost 3 bases, and 14 bases lay in between. Germline assignment: CDR1 SGDLS and CDR2 YYNGEE. The length of the CDR3 is 14 residues.

The rearrangement uses TRBV2 and TRBJ2-2; unclear D gene. The CDR3 is 14 amino acids. Trimming stripped 8 bases from V and 2 bases from J, with 12 bases between. Germline loops: CDR1 SNHLY, CDR2 FYNNEI. DNA for the CDR3: TGTGCCAGCTGTTACACCACTAACACCGGGGAGCTGTTTTTT. Amino acid sequence: CASCYTTNTGELFF.

Sample share makes this clone large. The V and J genes are TRBV15 and TRBJ2-5, with D tentatively TRBD2 (7 bases). Germline CDR1 reads LNHNV; CDR2 reads YYDKDF (reference sequence). V was shortened by 0 bases and J by 5 bases, with 13 bases between the two germline ends. This CDR3 is 15 amino acids long. CDR3 nucleotide sequence: TGTGCCACCAGCAGAGATAGGGGGGGGTCGGAGACCCAGTACTTC. Translation: CATSRDRGGSETQYF.

The rearrangement uses TRBV30 and TRBJ1-1, with D possibly matching TRBD1 (5 bases). The germline V gene encodes CDR1 GTSNPN and CDR2 SVGIG (reference sequence). The CDR3 contains 14 residues. Trimming cost V 3 bases and J 1 base, with 12 bases left between them. This CDR3 is CAWRGPGKNTEAFF. For the CDR3, the DNA is TGTGCCTGGAGGGGGCCAGGGAAGAACACTGAAGCTTTCTTT.

Only one count was recorded for this clone. This chain uses TRBV6-1 with TRBJ1-6; TRBD1 aligns across 8 bases. Germline V gene data show CDR1 as MNHNS and CDR2 as SASEGT. The junction had 13 bases not matched to a gene; V was cut back by 7 bases and J by 11 bases. The CDR3 runs 15 residues. The CDR3 region is CASTLEQGGVTPLHF. The DNA of the CDR3 is TGTGCCAGCACTTTGGAACAGGGGGGGGTGACACCCCTCCACTTT.

V and J are TRBV5-1 and TRBJ2-3; D remains ambiguous. This CDR3 is 12 amino acids long. The germline CDR1 and CDR2 sequences are SGHRS and YFSETQ. The V end lost 5 bases, the J end lost 2 bases, and 6 bases lay between the germline ends. The CDR3 loop reads CASSLLTDTQYF. CDR3 coding DNA: TGCGCCAGCAGTCTCCTCACAGATACGCAGTATTTT.

This clone appeared a single time. The rearrangement joins TRBV7-2 to TRBJ1-1; no firm D call. CDR3 length: 14 amino acids. The germline V gene encodes CDR1 SGHTA and CDR2 FQGNSA. The V and J ends lost 0 bases and 4 bases respectively, with 9 bases between them. CDR3 sequence reads: CASSLAPGSTEAFF. CDR3 DNA: TGTGCCAGCAGCTTAGCGCCGGGGAGCACTGAAGCTTTCTTT.

The rearrangement uses TRBV7-8 and TRBJ2-3; D gene unclear. Germline V lookup: CDR1 SGHVS, CDR2 FQNEAQ. This CDR3 spans 16 amino acids. V was shortened by 1 base and J by 4 bases, with 15 bases between the two germline ends. The CDR3 sequence is CASSLGWAVQADTQYF. Written as DNA, the CDR3 is TGTGCCAGCAGCTTAGGCTGGGCAGTTCAGGCAGATACGCAGTATTTT.

This clone was detected once. The rearrangement joins TRBV4-1 to TRBJ2-5; D remains ambiguous. Trimming cost V 1 base and J 5 bases, with 11 bases left between them. CDR3 length equals 14 residues. Germline CDR1 is MGHRA and CDR2 is YSYEKL. The CDR3, as DNA: TGCGCCAGCAGCCAAGTAGGCGGACGGGAGACCCAGTACTTC. Translation: CASSQVGGRETQYF.

The chain has TRBV6-1 and TRBJ2-7, with a tentative D call TRBD2 (5 bases). This CDR3 region has 14 residues. V lost 2 bases, J lost 2 bases, and 10 bases lay in between. CDR1 MNHNS and CDR2 SASEGT come from the germline V gene. Here the CDR3 DNA reads TGTGCCAGCAGTGAAAGTCTAGCCACCTACGAGCAGTACTTC. Translating gives CASSESLATYEQYF.

The chain combines TRBV2 with TRBJ1-2, with TRBD1 as a possible D gene (5 bases). V was cut by 5 bases and J by 7 bases, with 11 bases left in between. Germline V gives CDR1 SNHLY, CDR2 FYNNEI. This CDR3 has 12 residues. The CDR3 loop is CASSQGLGGYTF. In DNA, the CDR3 is TGTGCCAGCAGTCAGGGCCTAGGTGGCTACACCTTC.

Notes on this clone: The identical CDR3 is also encoded by other nucleotide sequences in the sample. The gene calls are TRBV19 and TRBJ2-7; 7 bases are shared with TRBD1. CDR1 is LNHDA and CDR2 is SQIVND in the germline V gene (reference sequence). This CDR3 contains 13 residues. The ends lost 11 bases at V and 4 bases at J; junction bases unmatched: 11. CDR3 residues: CAVSRGPSYEQYF. The CDR3 region has the DNA TGTGCCGTCTCAAGGGGGCCTTCGTACGAGCAGTACTTC.

The chain recombines TRBV5-1 with TRBJ2-1; D call uncertain. CDR3 length: 15 amino acids. Germline V CDR1 and CDR2: SGHRS, YFSETQ. The V end lost 4 bases, the J end lost 2 bases, and 13 bases lay between the germline ends. The CDR3 loop reads CASSPRSLTYNEQFF. Here the CDR3 DNA reads TGCGCCAGCAGCCCCCGGTCGCTTACCTACAATGAGCAGTTCTTC.

J is TRBJ2-5 and V is TRBV29-1; tentative D call: TRBD2 (6 bases). V lost 3 bases and J lost 7, with 15 bases in between. Germline V CDR1 and CDR2: SQVTM, ANQGSEA. CDR3 length equals 13 residues. DNA for the CDR3: TGCAGCGTTGATCCCCAGGCCGGGGGGACCCAGTACTTC. Translation gives CSVDPQAGGTQYF.

V gene TRBV19 combines with J gene TRBJ2-5; 9 bases fit TRBD1. CDR1 and CDR2 from the germline V gene are LNHDA and SQIVND (reference sequence). The V gene end was trimmed by 3 bases and the J gene end by 5 bases; junction bases not matched to a gene: 13. This CDR3 region has 17 residues. CDR3 nucleotide sequence: TGTGCCAGTAGTATGCCGGGACAGGGATTTTTTATGGAGACCCAGTACTTC. This sequence encodes CASSMPGQGFFMETQYF. Using reference TRBV19 and TRBJ2-5 for the parts outside the CDR3, the full variable domain is DGGITQSPKYLFRKEGQNVTLSCEQNLNHDAMYWYRQDPGQGLRLIYYSQIVNDFQKGDIAEGYSVSREKKESFPLTVTSAQKNPTAFYLCASSMPGQGFFMETQYFGPGTRLLVL.